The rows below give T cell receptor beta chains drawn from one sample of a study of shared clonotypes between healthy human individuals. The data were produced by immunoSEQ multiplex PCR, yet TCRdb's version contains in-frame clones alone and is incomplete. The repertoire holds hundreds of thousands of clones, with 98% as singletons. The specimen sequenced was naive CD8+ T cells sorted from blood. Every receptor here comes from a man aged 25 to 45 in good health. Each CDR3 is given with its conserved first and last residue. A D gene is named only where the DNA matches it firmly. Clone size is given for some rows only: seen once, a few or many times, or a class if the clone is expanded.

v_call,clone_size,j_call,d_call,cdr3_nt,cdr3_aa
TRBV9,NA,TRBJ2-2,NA,TGTGCCAGCAGCGTAGGTGGTAACACCGGGGAGCTGTTTTTT,CASSVGGNTGELFF
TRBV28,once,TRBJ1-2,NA,TGTGCCAGCAGTTTTATCAGGGACTGGGGCTACACCTTC,CASSFIRDWGYTF
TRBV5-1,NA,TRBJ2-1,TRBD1,TGCGCCAGCAGCTTCCGGGACAGGGTATACAATGAGCAGTTCTTC,CASSFRDRVYNEQFF
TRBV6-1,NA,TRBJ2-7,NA,TGTGCCAGCAGTGAATTCGGGCGCGAGCAGTACTTC,CASSEFGREQYF
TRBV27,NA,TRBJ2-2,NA,TGTGCCAGCAGGAGATACAGGGAAGCGAACACCGGGGAGCTGTTTTTT,CASRRYREANTGELFF
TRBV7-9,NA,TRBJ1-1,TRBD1,TGTGCCAGCAGCGTGGCAGGGGGTAACACTGAAGCTTTCTTT,CASSVAGGNTEAFF
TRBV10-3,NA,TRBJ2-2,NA,TGTGCCATCAGTGACCCTGCCCTCGACAGGCTGAACACCGGGGAGCTGTTTTTT,CAISDPALDRLNTGELFF
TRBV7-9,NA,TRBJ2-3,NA,TGTGCCAGCAGCCCTCCAAGGGATACGCAGTATTTT,CASSPPRDTQYF
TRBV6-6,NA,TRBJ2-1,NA,TGTGCCAGCAGTTACAGAGGCTCCTACAATGAGCAGTTCTTC,CASSYRGSYNEQFF
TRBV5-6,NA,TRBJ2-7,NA,TGTGCCAGCAGCTTGTTCGCTCGGTCTTACGAGCAGTACTTC,CASSLFARSYEQYF
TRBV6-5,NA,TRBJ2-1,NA,TGTGCCAGCAGTTACGGTTTCCGGACACCTTACAATGAGCAGTTCTTC,CASSYGFRTPYNEQFF
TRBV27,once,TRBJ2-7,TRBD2,TGTGCCAGCAGCCAGCGGGGGTACACCTACGAGCAGTACTTC,CASSQRGYTYEQYF
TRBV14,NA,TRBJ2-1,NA,TGTGCCAGCAGCCAAGAAGACAGCAATGAGCAGTTCTTC,CASSQEDSNEQFF
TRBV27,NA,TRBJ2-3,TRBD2,TGTGCCAGCAGCCCGGGACTATCAATGTCGGATACGCAGTATTTT,CASSPGLSMSDTQYF
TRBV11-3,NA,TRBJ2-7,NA,TGTGCCAGCAGCTCCCGTAGTAGCGGCGAGCAGTACTTC,CASSSRSSGEQYF
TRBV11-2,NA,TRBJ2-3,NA,TGTGCCAGCAGCTCACCGGAAGAGGGCGCAGATACGCAGTATTTT,CASSSPEEGADTQYF
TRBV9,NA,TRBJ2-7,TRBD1,TGTGCCAGCAGCGCTATGGGGACAGCCTACGAGCAGTACTTC,CASSAMGTAYEQYF
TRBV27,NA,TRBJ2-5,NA,TGTGCCAGCAGTTCACCTCAGGGGGGGCGCCAGTACTTC,CASSSPQGGRQYF
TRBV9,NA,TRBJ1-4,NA,TGTGCCAGCAGCGTGAGCGGGCAGCTTAATGAAAAACTGTTTTTT,CASSVSGQLNEKLFF
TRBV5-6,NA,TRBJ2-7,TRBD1,TGTGCCAGCAGCTTTGGGACAGGGGTTTACGAGCAGTACTTC,CASSFGTGVYEQYF
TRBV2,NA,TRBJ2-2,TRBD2,TGTGCCGTTAGCATGGCTAGCGGGGGCCTCAGGACCGGGGAGCTGTTTTTT,CAVSMASGGLRTGELFF
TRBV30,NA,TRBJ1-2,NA,TGTGCCTGGAGTCCCGGGGGAGGCGGCTACACCTTC,CAWSPGGGGYTF
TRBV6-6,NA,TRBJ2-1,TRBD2,TGTGCCAGCAGTTACTACGCTAGCGGGAGGGATGAGCAGTTCTTC,CASSYYASGRDEQFF
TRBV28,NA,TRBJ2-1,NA,TGTGCCAGCAGTCTCCGACAGGGAGGCAATGAGCAGTTCTTC,CASSLRQGGNEQFF
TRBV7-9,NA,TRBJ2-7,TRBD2,TGTGCCAGCAGCGCAGGCGGGAGCTGGTACGAGCAGTACTTC,CASSAGGSWYEQYF
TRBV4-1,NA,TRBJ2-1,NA,TGCGCCAGCAGCCAATTTCAGGAATACTCCTACAATGAGCAGTTCTTC,CASSQFQEYSYNEQFF
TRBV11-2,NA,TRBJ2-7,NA,TGTGCCAGCAGACCGGGACTTCTCTACGAGCAGTACTTC,CASRPGLLYEQYF
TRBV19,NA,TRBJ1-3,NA,TGTGCCAGTAGTATTATGCAGACCTCTGGAAACACCATATATTTT,CASSIMQTSGNTIYF
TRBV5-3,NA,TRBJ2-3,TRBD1,TGTGCCAGACCACTCAGGGGGATAAGCACAGATACGCAGTATTTT,CARPLRGISTDTQYF
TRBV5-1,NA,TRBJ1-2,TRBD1,TGCGCCAGCAGCTTAACCGGGACAGAAGCCTATGGCTACACCTTC,CASSLTGTEAYGYTF
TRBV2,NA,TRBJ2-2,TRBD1,TGTGCCAGCAGATACATACCGGGACAGGGTCTAGAAGGGGAGCTGTTTTTT,CASRYIPGQGLEGELFF
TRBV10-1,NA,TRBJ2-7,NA,TGCGCCAGCAGTGAATTTCCGGGCTACGAGCAGTACTTC,CASSEFPGYEQYF
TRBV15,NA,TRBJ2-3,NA,TGTGCCACCAGCAGAGTTACTGGGTCAGATACGCAGTATTTT,CATSRVTGSDTQYF
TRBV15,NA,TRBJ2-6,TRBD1,TGTGCCACCAGCAGCTCACGGACAGGAGCCCCGGGTGGGGCCAACGTCCTGACTTTC,CATSSSRTGAPGGANVLTF
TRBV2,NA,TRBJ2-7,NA,TGTGCCAGCAGGGGGGGCAGGGAAGAGCAGTACTTC,CASRGGREEQYF
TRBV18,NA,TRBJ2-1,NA,TGTGCCAGCTCACCTTTGAACGCGGGAACGTACAATGAGCAGTTCTTC,CASSPLNAGTYNEQFF
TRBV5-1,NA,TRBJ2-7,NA,TGCGCCAGCAGCTTGGGACTAGGAACCTACGAGCAGTACTTC,CASSLGLGTYEQYF
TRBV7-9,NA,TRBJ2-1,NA,TGTGCCAGCAGCCGCTCCCCACAGGGTTCGAACAATGAGCAGTTCTTC,CASSRSPQGSNNEQFF
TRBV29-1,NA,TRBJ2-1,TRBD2,TGCAGCGTTGTTGGACTAGCGGCTTACAATGAGCAGTTCTTC,CSVVGLAAYNEQFF
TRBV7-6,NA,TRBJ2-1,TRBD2,TGTGCCAGCAGCTTCTCCGCGGGGGGCAATGAGCAGTTCTTC,CASSFSAGGNEQFF
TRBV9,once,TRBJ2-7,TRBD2,TGTGCCAGCAGCCCGACTAGCGGGAGGACCTACGAGCAGTACTTC,CASSPTSGRTYEQYF
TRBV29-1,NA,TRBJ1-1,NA,TGCAGCGTTTTAGGACTGAACACTGAAGCTTTCTTT,CSVLGLNTEAFF
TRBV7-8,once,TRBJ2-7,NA,TGTGCCAGCAGCTTAGTATCGGGCAGCTACGAGCAGTACTTC,CASSLVSGSYEQYF
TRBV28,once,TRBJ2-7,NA,TGTGCCAGCAGTTTTGCCCTGGGCACCTACGAGCAGTACTTC,CASSFALGTYEQYF
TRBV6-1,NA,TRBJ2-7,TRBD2,TGTGCCAGCAGTGAATCCAGCGGGAGCGTGTACGAGCAGTACTTC,CASSESSGSVYEQYF
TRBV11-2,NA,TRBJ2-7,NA,TGTGCCAGCAGCTCCAGTGGGTCCTACGAGCAGTACTTC,CASSSSGSYEQYF
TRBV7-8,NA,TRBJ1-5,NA,TGTGCCAGCAGCTCCCGGGGTTGGAATCAGCCCCAGCATTTT,CASSSRGWNQPQHF
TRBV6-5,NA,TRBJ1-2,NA,TGTGCCAGCACGGGTGACTATGGCTACACCTTC,CASTGDYGYTF
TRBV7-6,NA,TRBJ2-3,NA,TGTGCCAGCAGCTTATCAGGGAGTGCTTCAGATACGCAGTATTTT,CASSLSGSASDTQYF
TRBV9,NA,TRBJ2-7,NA,TGTGCCAGCAGCAGAAACAGGGTGCCCTACGAGCAGTACTTC,CASSRNRVPYEQYF
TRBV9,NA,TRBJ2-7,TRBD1,TGTGCCAGCAGCGTATCAGGGGGTGCCACCTACGAGCAGTACTTC,CASSVSGGATYEQYF